A selection of T cell receptor beta chains follows, all from one sample in a study of cytomegalovirus exposure and HLA in healthy donors. Profiling relied on immunoSEQ multiplex PCR, and the TCRdb table lists in-frame clones only, not all of them. The sample lists roughly 190,000 clones; more than 75% were seen once. Sequences were obtained from PBMCs. Receptor source: a woman younger than 45 in good health and CMV-seropositive. The CDR3 runs from the conserved cysteine through the conserved F or W. Each record gives: J gene, V gene, clone size, D gene, CDR3 protein, CDR3 DNA. D genes are given only for firm matches. Clone size is shown for a subset of rows, as once, few, many or a class of expanded clone.

>TRBJ1-1|TRBV5-5|-|-
CASSVTWGGFEAFF
TGTGCCAGCAGCGTGACGTGGGGAGGGTTTGAAGCTTTCTTT
>TRBJ1-4|TRBV2|-|TRBD1
CASSGGTGHYEKLFF
TGTGCCAGCAGTGGGGGGACAGGACATTATGAAAAACTGTTTTTT
>TRBJ1-2|TRBV6-5|-|TRBD1
CASSEQGAEGYTF
TGTGCCAGCAGTGAACAGGGGGCGGAGGGCTACACCTTC
>TRBJ2-1|TRBV11-2|-|TRBD1
CASTTQGTGGNEQFF
TGTGCCAGCACCACTCAAGGGACAGGGGGGAATGAGCAGTTCTTC
>TRBJ2-7|TRBV4-1|-|-
CASSQMAGPSYEQYF
TGCGCCAGCAGCCAAATGGCTGGGCCCAGCTACGAGCAGTACTTC
>TRBJ1-1|TRBV12-5|-|TRBD1
CASAPPGQGGVEAFF
TGTGCTAGTGCCCCCCCAGGACAGGGGGGCGTTGAAGCTTTCTTT
>TRBJ2-2|TRBV5-1|-|-
CASSTTGDTGELFF
TGCGCCAGCAGCACAACGGGGGACACCGGGGAGCTGTTTTTT
>TRBJ2-2|TRBV18|-|TRBD2
CASSPGLAGGNTGELFF
TGTGCCAGCTCACCGGGACTAGCGGGGGGAAACACCGGGGAGCTGTTTTTT
>TRBJ1-5|TRBV27|-|-
CASRSGGSNQPQHF
TGTGCCAGCAGATCCGGGGGAAGCAATCAGCCCCAGCATTTT
>TRBJ1-1|TRBV11-3|once|-
CASSSGGNTEAFF
TGTGCCAGCAGCTCGGGGGGGAACACTGAAGCTTTCTTT
>TRBJ1-1|TRBV27|-|-
CATGGPTEAFF
TGTGCCACGGGGGGGCCCACTGAAGCTTTCTTT
>TRBJ2-3|TRBV5-1|-|-
CASSLARDTQYF
TGCGCCAGCAGCTTGGCACGGGATACGCAGTATTTT
>TRBJ1-3|TRBV7-2|once|-
CASTPDSPSGNTIYF
TGTGCCAGCACCCCCGACAGTCCCTCTGGAAACACCATATATTTT
>TRBJ2-5|TRBV9|-|TRBD2
CASSVSGGASETQYF
TGTGCCAGCAGCGTAAGCGGGGGGGCTTCGGAGACCCAGTACTTC
>TRBJ2-7|TRBV10-3|-|TRBD1
CAISESGQWSYEQYF
TGTGCCATCAGTGAGTCGGGACAGTGGTCCTACGAGCAGTACTTC
>TRBJ1-6|TRBV7-9|-|-
CASSLGAGENSPLHF
TGTGCCAGCAGCTTAGGGGCAGGCGAGAATTCACCCCTCCACTTT
>TRBJ1-1|TRBV6-1|-|-
CASRMTGPPDSEAFF
TGTGCCAGCAGGATGACAGGTCCCCCTGACTCTGAAGCTTTCTTT
>TRBJ2-7|TRBV7-3|-|TRBD2
CASSPGTSGSNEQYF
TGTGCCAGCAGCCCGGGGACTAGCGGGTCCAACGAGCAGTACTTC
>TRBJ2-1|TRBV6-5|-|-
CASSYEAGADEQFF
TGTGCCAGCAGTTACGAGGCAGGGGCTGATGAGCAGTTCTTC
>TRBJ2-3|TRBV5-4|once|TRBD2
CASSLVGGSTDTQYF
TGTGCCAGCAGCTTGGTCGGGGGGAGCACAGATACGCAGTATTTT
>TRBJ2-7|TRBV6-5|-|TRBD1
CASSYLNRGRNEQYF
TGTGCCAGCAGTTACCTCAACAGGGGGCGAAACGAGCAGTACTTC
>TRBJ2-7|TRBV28|-|TRBD1
CASSSYLGQGGGYF
TGTGCCAGCAGTTCTTATTTGGGACAGGGGGGAGGGTACTTC
>TRBJ1-1|TRBV28|-|-
CASSFRGPGTEAFF
TGTGCCAGCAGTTTCAGGGGCCCCGGGACTGAAGCTTTCTTT
>TRBJ1-1|TRBV28|-|TRBD1
CASSFYFGTGANTEAFF
TGTGCCAGCAGTTTCTACTTCGGGACAGGAGCGAACACTGAAGCTTTCTTT
>TRBJ1-1|TRBV30|few|-
CAWSVPGMNTEAFF
TGTGCCTGGAGTGTACCGGGAATGAACACTGAAGCTTTCTTT
>TRBJ2-1|TRBV14|-|TRBD2
CASSQDGGEGREQFF
TGTGCCAGCAGCCAAGACGGGGGGGAGGGCCGTGAGCAGTTCTTC
>TRBJ2-5|TRBV5-1|-|-
CASRSNNQETQYF
TGCGCCAGCAGGTCCAACAACCAAGAGACCCAGTACTTC
>TRBJ2-2|TRBV7-9|-|-
CASSSWVAGWLF
TGTGCCAGCAGCTCTTGGGTCGCGGGCTGGCTTTTT
>TRBJ1-4|TRBV30|few|-
CAWSPGGEKLFF
TGTGCCTGGAGTCCCGGAGGAGAAAAACTGTTTTTT
>TRBJ1-5|TRBV30|-|TRBD1
CAWSLQGGQPQHF
TGTGCCTGGAGTCTACAGGGGGGTCAGCCCCAGCATTTT
>TRBJ1-6|TRBV7-3|-|-
CASSSQGTTPLHF
TGTGCCAGCAGCTCACAGGGAACCACACCCCTCCACTTT
>TRBJ2-7|TRBV5-6|-|-
CASSSLSYEQYF
TGTGCCAGCAGCTCATTGAGTTACGAGCAGTACTTC
>TRBJ2-3|TRBV6-5|few|-
CASSYLGGSTDTQYF
TGTGCCAGCAGTTACCTCGGGGGAAGCACAGATACGCAGTATTTT
>TRBJ1-4|TRBV7-9|-|-
CASSFYRVETNEKLFF
TGTGCCAGCAGCTTCTACAGGGTTGAGACTAATGAAAAACTGTTTTTT
>TRBJ2-7|TRBV4-3|-|-
CASSQGQDPSYEQYF
TGCGCCAGCAGCCAAGGACAGGACCCTTCCTACGAGCAGTACTTC
>TRBJ1-4|TRBV29-1|few|TRBD1
CSVEDTGQGGEKLFF
TGCAGCGTTGAAGATACGGGACAGGGTGGTGAAAAACTGTTTTTT
>TRBJ2-1|TRBV12-5|few|-
CASGSSARQFF
TGTGCTAGTGGCTCCTCAGCGAGGCAGTTCTTC
>TRBJ2-7|TRBV10-3|-|TRBD1
CAISPLTGAEQYF
TGTGCCATCAGTCCTCTGACAGGGGCCGAGCAGTACTTC
>TRBJ1-2|TRBV5-4|few|-
CASSFELPLGYGYTF
TGTGCCAGCAGCTTTGAACTTCCCCTCGGCTATGGCTACACCTTC